Following are 24 T cell receptor beta chains from one sample sequenced in a study of cytotoxic CD8 clonotypes in ibrutinib-treated CLL listed by TCRdb under 2021. The library was obtained by the immunoSEQ multiplex PCR assay. Drawn from immuneACCESS, this table holds only the in-frame rearrangements with V and J called that TCRdb kept. Clones are partly lost; checked studies trace under half to an unresolved V gene and leave the rest unexplained. Within this sample are 70,000 to 80,000 clones, with approximately 82% of them counted one time only. The top ten clones comprise roughly 40% of the sample. Interpreted using the paper, the time point label stands for: approximately 2 years on ibrutinib. The specimen was PBMCs, collected after 24 months of ibrutinib treatment. The source of these receptors is a human donor with chronic lymphocytic leukemia.

The rearrangement uses TRBV21-1 and TRBJ2-7; TRBD1, as called in the table, went unchecked against the DNA. TRBV21-1 is annotated as a pseudogene. The CDR3 extends over 19 amino acids. The CDR3 DNA reads TGTGCCAGCAGCAGTACTATTTCTAGGGACAGGGGGCTCTACTACGAGCAGTACTTC. This codes for CASSSTISRDRGLYYEQYF.

The CDR3 DNA reads TGCGCCAGCAGCCACGGACAGGGAAACACCGGGGAGCTGTTTTTT. Encoded protein: CASSHGQGNTGELFF. The chain combines TRBV5-1 with TRBJ2-2; 8 nucleotides match TRBD1. V lost 4 bases and J lost 2; bases outside the gene matches: 4. Germline-derived CDR1 and CDR2 are SGHRS and YFSETQ. The CDR3 contains 15 residues.

V usage is TRBV5-1 and J usage is TRBJ2-1; 12 nucleotides line up with TRBD2. Germline CDR1 is SGHRS and CDR2 is YFSETQ. The J segment lost 5 bases and the V segment lost 2 bases, leaving 8 bases of the junction unmatched. CDR3 length equals 17 residues. In nucleotides, the CDR3 is TGCGCCAGCAGCTTTCGGGCTAGCGGGAGGGTAGACAATGAGCAGTTCTTC. Translated: CASSFRASGRVDNEQFF.

V usage is TRBV5-1 and J usage is TRBJ2-2, with D perhaps matching TRBD1 (6 bases). Per germline, CDR1 SGHRS and CDR2 YFSETQ. The CDR3 is made up of 14 amino acids. With 7 bases removed from V and 0 bases from J, the gap between germline ends came to 10 bases. CDR3 amino acids: CASFRDTNTGELFF. Written as DNA, the CDR3 is TGCGCCAGCTTTAGGGACACGAACACCGGGGAGCTGTTTTTT.

This CDR3 is CATHSGLNTEAFF. CDR3 nucleotides: TGTGCCACCCATTCGGGATTGAACACTGAAGCTTTCTTT. The chain links TRBV7-2 to TRBJ1-1; no reliable D call. Trimming pared 10 bases from V and 0 bases from J, leaving 12 bases between. The CDR3 covers 13 residues. The V gene's germline CDR1 is SGHTA and CDR2 FQGNSA.

The rearrangement uses TRBV6-5 and TRBJ2-2; D might be TRBD1 (6 bases). The V end lost 6 bases, the J end lost 4 bases, and 9 bases lay between the germline ends. Per germline, CDR1 MNHEY and CDR2 SVGAGI. This CDR3 has 13 amino acids. The CDR3 is CASSLRGTGELFF. CDR3 in DNA: TGTGCCAGCAGCCTCAGGGGCACCGGGGAGCTGTTTTTT.

The rearrangement links TRBV27 to TRBJ2-1, with 9 nucleotides matching TRBD2. CDR3 size: 16 residues. V lost 4 bases and J lost 3; bases outside the gene matches: 7. Germline CDR1 MNHEY, CDR2 SMNVEV (reference sequence). The CDR3 spells CASSSTTSGFYNEQFF. The CDR3 region has the DNA TGTGCCAGCAGTTCAACGACTAGCGGATTCTACAATGAGCAGTTCTTC.

This chain links TRBV19 with TRBJ2-3, with TRBD1 as a possible D gene (5 bases). The CDR3 sequence is 13 residues long. Germline V gene lookup returns CDR1 LNHDA and CDR2 SQIVND (reference sequence). The V end was cut by 10 bases, the J end by 6 bases, with 17 bases between. CDR3 DNA sequence: TGTGCCACCTCCCAAGGGGCGGCCGATACGCAGTATTTT. Its translation: CATSQGAADTQYF.

The chain recombines TRBV6-1 with TRBJ1-5; D is possibly TRBD1 (6 bases). This CDR3 region has 17 residues. Germline assignment: CDR1 MNHNS and CDR2 SASEGT. V was pared by 4 bases and J by 2 bases, with 18 bases between. The CDR3 protein is CASSGSGQWMGNQPQHF. CDR3 bases: TGTGCCAGCAGTGGCTCAGGACAGTGGATGGGCAATCAGCCCCAGCATTTT.

This sequence joins TRBV28 and TRBJ1-1, with D possibly matching TRBD1 (5 bases). Trimming pared 3 bases from V and 1 base from J, leaving 9 bases between. CDR3 size: 14 residues. Germline assignment: CDR1 MDHEN and CDR2 SYDVKM. The CDR3 sequence: CASSFGGENTEAFF. In DNA form, the CDR3 reads TGTGCCAGCAGTTTTGGGGGGGAGAACACTGAAGCTTTCTTT.

The chain employs TRBV7-2 and TRBJ1-3, with a weak D call TRBD1 (5 bases). The CDR3 runs 16 residues. Germline values: CDR1 SGHTA, CDR2 FQGNSA. The V end was cut by 5 bases, the J end by 3 bases, with 17 bases between. CDR3 DNA: TGTGCCAGCAGCCCACAGGTCAGCCTGGGTGGAAACACCATATATTTT. Translation gives CASSPQVSLGGNTIYF.

The chain joins TRBV18 to TRBJ2-7, with no clear D. Trimming took 2 bases from V and 4 from J, leaving 6 bases between them. This CDR3 spans 12 amino acids. From germline, CDR1 is KGHSH and CDR2 LQKENI. CDR3 amino acids: CASSPRLYEQYF. The CDR3 nucleotides are TGTGCCAGCTCACCAAGGCTGTACGAGCAGTACTTC.

There are a few counts of this clone. The V call is TRBV30, the J call TRBJ1-4; D is undetermined. This CDR3 has 13 amino acids. V was pared by 0 bases and J by 8 bases, with 10 bases between. CDR1 is GTSNPN, CDR2 SVGIG, per germline (reference sequence). Here the CDR3 DNA reads TGTGCCTGGAGTGTTGGTTGGGAGGAAAAACTGTTTTTT. Its protein product is CAWSVGWEEKLFF. Full variable domain (rest looked up from reference TRBV30 and TRBJ1-4): SQTIHQWPATLVQPVGSPLSLECTVEGTSNPNLYWYRQAAGRGLQLLFYSVGIGQISSEVPQNLSASRPQDRQFILSSKKLLLSDSGFYLCAWSVGWEEKLFFGSGTQLSVL.

The chain is built from TRBV27 and TRBJ2-1; 7 nucleotides align to TRBD1. V shed 2 bases, J shed 6 bases, and the junction held 10 bases outside the gene matches. There are 16 residues in the CDR3. Germline V gene data show CDR1 as MNHEY and CDR2 as SMNVEV (reference sequence). The CDR3 sequence is CASSLSHGDRGNEQFF. The CDR3, as DNA: TGTGCCAGCAGTTTAAGCCACGGGGACAGAGGCAATGAGCAGTTCTTC.

This clone was seen a handful of times. The chain joins TRBV29-1 to TRBJ2-7, with D maybe TRBD1 (6 bases). V dropped 4 bases and J dropped 1 base, with 11 bases sitting between them. CDR3 length: 13 amino acids. Germline assignment: CDR1 SQVTM and CDR2 ANQGSEA. This CDR3 reads CSVVDGQSYEQYF. In nucleotides, the CDR3 is TGCAGCGTTGTTGATGGACAGTCCTACGAGCAGTACTTC.

This clone occurred a few times. V usage is TRBV15 and J usage is TRBJ1-5; D unclear. Trimming shortened V by 1 base and J by 4 bases, and 5 bases separated the two germline ends. The CDR3 is 13 residues long. Germline values: CDR1 LNHNV, CDR2 YYDKDF (reference sequence). CDR3 coding DNA: TGTGCCACCAGCAGAGGGTGGAATCAGCCCCAGCATTTT. Translated: CATSRGWNQPQHF.

This rearrangement joins TRBV19 to TRBJ1-2, with TRBD1 as a possible D gene (5 bases). Germline CDR1 is LNHDA and CDR2 is SQIVND (reference sequence). The CDR3 is made up of 15 amino acids. Trimming took 3 bases from V and 7 from J, leaving 18 bases between them. The CDR3 here is CASSIRTAGEGGYTF. The CDR3 region has the DNA TGTGCCAGTAGTATCCGGACGGCGGGGGAGGGTGGCTACACCTTC.

This chain links TRBV11-2 with TRBJ1-2; 8 nucleotides agree with TRBD1. The junction had 5 bases not matched to a gene; V was cut back by 5 bases and J by 3 bases. Germline V gives CDR1 SGHAT, CDR2 FQNNGV. The CDR3 is 14 residues long. The chain's CDR3 is CASSPKQGDYGYTF. CDR3 nucleotide sequence: TGTGCCAGCAGCCCTAAACAGGGGGACTATGGCTACACCTTC.

This clone was picked up one time. The V gene is TRBV20-1, the J gene TRBJ2-2; no reliable D call. Germline CDR1 DFQATT, CDR2 SNEGSKA (reference sequence). This CDR3 has 11 amino acids. V lost 5 bases and J lost 4, with 5 bases in between. The CDR3 coding sequence is TGCAGTGCTGGGATCACCGGGGAGCTGTTTTTT. Translating gives CSAGITGELFF.

The rearrangement links TRBV6-5 to TRBJ2-2, with D hard to call. The CDR3 spans 13 residues. Between the trimmed V and J ends, which lost 2 bases and 6 bases, there was a span of 7 bases. The germline CDR1 and CDR2 sequences are MNHEY and SVGAGI. Here the CDR3 reads CASSYVRSGELFF. The CDR3 region has the DNA TGTGCCAGCAGTTACGTGAGATCCGGGGAGCTGTTTTTT.

This rearrangement joins TRBV7-9 to TRBJ2-7; 9 nucleotides align to TRBD1. The CDR3 runs 17 residues. V dropped 5 bases and J dropped 1; count of bases not matched to a gene: 12. Germline V gene data show CDR1 as SEHNR and CDR2 as FQNEAQ (reference sequence). CDR3 coding DNA: TGTGCCAGCAGCGTAGGATTAACAGGGGGCCTATCCTACGAGCAGTACTTC. It is translated as CASSVGLTGGLSYEQYF.

V gene TRBV9 combines with J gene TRBJ2-3, with TRBD2 matching 13 bases. The V gene end was trimmed by 4 bases and the J gene end by 4 bases; junction bases not matched to a gene: 6. The CDR3 is 16 residues long. Per the germline V gene, CDR1 is SGDLS and CDR2 is YYNGEE. The CDR3 sequence: CASSTRTSGSPDTQYF. The CDR3 coding sequence is TGTGCCAGCAGCACTCGGACTAGCGGGAGTCCAGATACGCAGTATTTT.

The rearrangement joins TRBV7-3 to TRBJ2-7; 9 positions agree with TRBD1. Germline V CDR1 and CDR2: SGHTA, FQGTGA. The V gene end was trimmed by 5 bases and the J gene end by 7 bases; junction bases not matched to a gene: 6. This CDR3 spans 13 amino acids. The DNA for the CDR3 is TGTGCCAGCAGCCGCGGACAGGGGAGAGAGCAGTACTTC. It yields the protein CASSRGQGREQYF.

This clone has a single count. This rearrangement joins TRBV7-2 to TRBJ2-2; D gene uncertain. There are 16 residues in the CDR3. Germline CDR1 SGHTA, CDR2 FQGNSA. Deletions cut 1 base from V and 0 bases from J, with 9 bases between. CDR3 DNA: TGTGCCAGCAGCTTAGACAACAGAGCGAACACCGGGGAGCTGTTTTTT. This gives the protein CASSLDNRANTGELFF.